The next 18 T cell receptor beta chains were all read from a single sample in a study of T-cell memory formation after mild COVID-19. TCRdb reanalysed the 5' RACE reads using MiXCR and keeps one entry per CDR3 protein. The sample holds tens of thousands of distinct CDR3 sequences, roughly 16% seen once. The source material was PBMCs or a T cell subset sorted from them (not recorded which). The receptors here all came from an adult who had mild COVID-19 (a few samples of this study predate the infection). Cell type and time point are not known.

This clonotype was recorded at least ten times. J is TRBJ2-4 and V is TRBV4-2; 10 bases map to TRBD2. Unmatched junction bases numbered 10, after V lost 1 base and J lost 1 base. Germline assignment: CDR1 LGHNA and CDR2 YNFKEQ. This CDR3 is 19 amino acids long. The DNA for the CDR3 is TGTGCCAGCAGCCAAGCGGTGGCTAGCGGGAGTCCGGCCAAAAACATTCAGTACTTC. Its translation is CASSQAVASGSPAKNIQYF.

Ten or more counts support this clonotype. V gene TRBV9 combines with J gene TRBJ2-2, with D maybe TRBD2 (7 bases). Germline V gene lookup returns CDR1 SGDLS and CDR2 YYNGEE. With 2 bases removed from V and 4 bases from J, the gap between germline ends came to 12 bases. The CDR3 covers 15 residues. CDR3 sequence: CASSVGGPLTGELFF. The CDR3 DNA follows: TGTGCCAGCAGCGTCGGGGGGCCCCTCACCGGGGAGCTGTTTTTT.

This clonotype was detected once. The rearrangement links TRBV4-3 to TRBJ2-3; tentative D call: TRBD2 (6 bases). The CDR3 has 16 residues. The germline gives CDR1 LGHNA, CDR2 YSLEER. Trimming shortened V by 0 bases and J by 4 bases, and 14 bases separated the two germline ends. The CDR3 region has the DNA TGCGCCAGCAGCCAAGATCGGACTACTCTCCCAGATACGCAGTATTTT. It specifies CASSQDRTTLPDTQYF.

The table lists this clonotype with many counts. The gene calls are TRBV6-2 or TRBV6-3 and TRBJ2-2, with D possibly being TRBD1 (6 bases). CDR1 is MNHEY, CDR2 SVGEGT, per germline. The CDR3 covers 15 residues. V lost 6 bases and J lost 4, with 15 bases in between. The chain's CDR3 is CASSSYRDVTGELFF. CDR3 sequence (DNA): TGTGCCAGCAGCTCCTACAGGGACGTCACCGGGGAGCTGTTTTTT.

This chain uses TRBV27 with TRBJ1-6, with D possibly being TRBD1 (5 bases). V gave up 5 bases and J gave up 10 bases, with 12 bases separating them. The germline V gene has CDR1 MNHEY and CDR2 SMNVEV (reference sequence). The CDR3 is 13 residues long. For the CDR3, the DNA is TGTGCCAGCAGTACCTCGACAGTGTCACCCCTCCACTTT. Protein: CASSTSTVSPLHF.

This rearrangement joins TRBV25-1 to TRBJ2-7; TRBD1 matches 8 bases. Germline lookup yields CDR1 MGHDK and CDR2 SYGVNS. This CDR3 spans 16 amino acids. V was pared by 3 bases and J by 2 bases, with 9 bases of the junction left unmatched. The CDR3 loop is CASSDAGQGKAYEQYF. CDR3 DNA: TGTGCCAGCAGTGATGCCGGACAGGGAAAGGCCTACGAGCAGTACTTC.

Ten or more counts support this clonotype. This chain joins TRBV10-3 and TRBJ1-1; TRBD1 matches at 9 bases. The length of the CDR3 is 14 residues. Germline V gene data show CDR1 as ENHRY and CDR2 as SYGVKD. After removal of 5 bases from V and 4 bases from J, the junction contained 5 bases not matched to a gene. Here the CDR3 reads CAISPGTGSTEAFF. The DNA for the CDR3 is TGTGCCATCAGTCCCGGGACAGGGTCCACTGAAGCTTTCTTT.

This clonotype came up many times. The chain uses TRBV29-1 and TRBJ1-2; D gene ambiguous. Germline CDR1 and CDR2: SQVTM and ANQGSEA. The CDR3 loop spans 13 amino acids. Deletions cut 2 bases from V and 4 bases from J, with 11 bases between. The CDR3: CSVESESGYGYTF. The CDR3 DNA follows: TGCAGCGTTGAAAGTGAGTCTGGCTATGGCTACACCTTC.

This clonotype is categorized as medium-sized. The chain links TRBV4-3 to TRBJ2-3, with D perhaps matching TRBD1 (6 bases). CDR1 and CDR2 from the germline V gene are LGHNA and YSLEER. With 3 bases removed from V and 5 bases from J, the gap between germline ends came to 9 bases. This CDR3 is built from 13 residues. The CDR3 loop reads CASSHGQIDTQYF. The CDR3 nucleotides are TGCGCCAGCAGCCACGGACAGATAGATACGCAGTATTTT.

This clonotype is classed as medium-sized (0.01 to 0.1%). This chain joins TRBV5-1 and TRBJ2-1, with 7 bases identical to TRBD2. Trimming at V came to 1 base and at J to 10 bases, leaving 11 bases not matched to a gene. The CDR3 runs to 15 residues. The V gene's germline CDR1 is SGHRS and CDR2 YFSETQ. CDR3 sequence reads: CASSLSEGGQGEQFF. Here the CDR3 DNA reads TGCGCCAGCAGCTTGTCGGAGGGAGGGCAAGGGGAGCAGTTCTTC. Filled out from reference TRBV5-1 and TRBJ2-1, the complete variable domain reads KAGVTQTPRYLIKTRGQQVTLSCSPISGHRSVSWYQQTPGQGLQFLFEYFSETQRNKGNFPGRFSGRQFSNSRSEMNVSTLELGDSALYLCASSLSEGGQGEQFFGPGTRLTVL.

This clonotype has ten or more counts. The V gene is TRBV5-1, the J gene TRBJ1-4; D is uncertain. Germline CDR1 and CDR2: SGHRS and YFSETQ. Trimming took 1 base from V and 3 from J, leaving 13 bases between them. The CDR3 runs to 16 residues. The CDR3 is CASSLTLGPSNEKLFF. In DNA, the CDR3 is TGCGCCAGCAGCTTGACGTTGGGTCCCTCTAATGAAAAACTGTTTTTT.

This clonotype was recorded many times. The genes are TRBV9 and TRBJ2-1; 7 positions match TRBD2. The germline V gene encodes CDR1 SGDLS and CDR2 YYNGEE. The CDR3 spans 17 residues. V was clipped by 0 bases and J by 4 bases; unmatched bases: 10. The CDR3 nucleotides are TGTGCCAGCAGCGTAGGTCTGGGCGGGAGCAGGTACAATGAGCAGTTCTTC. It encodes CASSVGLGGSRYNEQFF. The full variable domain, rest sourced from reference TRBV9 and TRBJ2-1, is DSGVTQTPKHLITATGQRVTLRCSPRSGDLSVYWYQQSLDQGLQFLIQYYNGEERAKGNILERFSAQQFPDLHSELNLSSLELGDSALYFCASSVGLGGSRYNEQFFGPGTRLTVL.

This clonotype is categorized as medium-sized (0.01 to 0.1%). This chain uses TRBV20-1 with TRBJ1-5, with 9 bases aligning to TRBD1. Germline trimming cut 5 bases from V and 0 bases from J; bases unmatched to any gene: 8. The CDR3 has 16 amino acids. Germline V gene data show CDR1 as DFQATT and CDR2 as SNEGSKA (reference sequence). Here the CDR3 DNA reads TGCAGTGCTTCCGACAGGGGGTCTTATAGCAATCAGCCCCAGCATTTT. It codes for CSASDRGSYSNQPQHF.

This clonotype occurred a few times. The chain uses TRBV6-2 or TRBV6-3 and TRBJ1-4; D gene ambiguous. Germline assignment: CDR1 MNHEY and CDR2 SVGEGT. V shed 2 bases and J shed 7 bases, with 20 bases lying between them. The CDR3 consists of 17 residues. The CDR3 DNA reads TGTGCCAGCAGTTACGCGTTCGGAGGCCCCGCGGGTGAAAAACTGTTTTTT. It codes for CASSYAFGGPAGEKLFF.

This clonotype was recorded many times. The chain has TRBV7-9 and TRBJ2-5, with D perhaps TRBD2 (6 bases). Germline values: CDR1 SEHNR, CDR2 FQNEAQ (reference sequence). Trimming removed 5 bases at V and 5 bases at J, with 15 bases between. CDR3 length: 14 residues. The CDR3 reads CASSQPSALETQYF. CDR3 DNA: TGTGCCAGCAGCCAACCTAGCGCTTTGGAGACCCAGTACTTC.

This clonotype was counted ten times or more. The rearrangement uses TRBV4-3 and TRBJ2-7; 10 bases fit TRBD1. The V gene end was trimmed by 5 bases and the J gene end by 2 bases; junction bases not matched to a gene: 9. The germline gives CDR1 LGHNA, CDR2 YSLEER. The CDR3 runs 16 residues. CDR3 sequence reads: CASSYSGTGETYEQYF. CDR3 sequence (DNA): TGCGCCAGCAGCTATTCCGGGACAGGGGAAACCTACGAGCAGTACTTC.

The table lists this clonotype with many counts. This chain connects TRBV4-1 to TRBJ2-5, with 11 positions matching TRBD2. The germline V gene encodes CDR1 MGHRA and CDR2 YSYEKL. The CDR3 extends over 18 amino acids. The V and J ends lost 0 bases and 2 bases, in that order; junction bases with no gene match: 8. The CDR3 loop reads CASSQDSPGLAEQETQYF. In DNA form, the CDR3 reads TGCGCCAGCAGCCAAGATTCGCCGGGACTAGCGGAACAAGAGACCCAGTACTTC.

This CDR3 is CATSAGFSGTKETQYF. CDR3 nucleotide sequence: TGTGCCACCAGCGCAGGGTTTAGCGGGACGAAAGAGACCCAGTACTTC. This chain connects TRBV15 to TRBJ2-5; 8 bases align to TRBD2. CDR1 is LNHNV, CDR2 YYDKDF, per germline (reference sequence). V lost 5 bases, J lost 3 bases, and 11 bases stayed unmatched. The CDR3 runs 16 residues.